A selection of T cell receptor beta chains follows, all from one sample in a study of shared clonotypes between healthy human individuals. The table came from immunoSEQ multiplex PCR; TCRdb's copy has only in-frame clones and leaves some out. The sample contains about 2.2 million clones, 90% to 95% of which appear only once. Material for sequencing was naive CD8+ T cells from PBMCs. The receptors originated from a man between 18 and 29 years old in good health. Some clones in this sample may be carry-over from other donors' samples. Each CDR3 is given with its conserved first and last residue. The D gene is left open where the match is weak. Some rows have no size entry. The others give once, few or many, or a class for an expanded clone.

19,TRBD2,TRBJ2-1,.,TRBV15,CATSNSEGLAAGAYNEQFF,TGTGCCACCAGCAACTCCGAGGGACTAGCCGCTGGGGCCTACAATGAGCAGTTCTTC
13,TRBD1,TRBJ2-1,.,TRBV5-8,CASRGTGDNEQFF,TGTGCCAGCAGGGGGACAGGGGACAATGAGCAGTTCTTC
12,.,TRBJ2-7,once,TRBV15,CATSRDGHEQYF,TGTGCCACCAGCAGAGATGGGCACGAGCAGTACTTC
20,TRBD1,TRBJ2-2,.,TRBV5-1,CASSAGGKVPGQGYTGELFF,TGCGCCAGCAGTGCGGGAGGCAAAGTCCCGGGACAGGGGTACACCGGGGAGCTGTTTTTT
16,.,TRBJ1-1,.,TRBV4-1,CASSQERVSLNTEAFF,TGCGCCAGCAGCCAAGAGAGGGTTTCTCTGAACACTGAAGCTTTCTTT
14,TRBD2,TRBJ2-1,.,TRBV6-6,CASNPTSLGNEQFF,TGTGCCAGCAATCCGACTAGCCTCGGCAATGAGCAGTTCTTC
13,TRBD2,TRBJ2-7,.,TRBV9,CASSVEAGVEQYF,TGTGCCAGCAGCGTAGAGGCGGGAGTCGAGCAGTACTTC
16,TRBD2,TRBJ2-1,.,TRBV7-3,CASTPSGGSLLNEQFF,TGTGCCAGCACCCCTTCGGGAGGCAGCCTCCTCAATGAGCAGTTCTTC
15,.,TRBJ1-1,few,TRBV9,CASSPPGTDHTEAFF,TGTGCCAGCAGCCCGCCGGGGACGGACCACACTGAAGCTTTCTTT
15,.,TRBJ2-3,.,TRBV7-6,CASSLYRGATDTQYF,TGTGCCAGCAGCTTATACCGGGGGGCCACAGATACGCAGTATTTT
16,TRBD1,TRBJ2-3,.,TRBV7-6,CASAERYRGRIDTQYF,TGTGCCAGCGCCGAACGGTACAGGGGGCGAATTGATACGCAGTATTTT
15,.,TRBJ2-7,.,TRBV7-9,CASSHPEQGTYEQYF,TGTGCCAGCAGCCACCCCGAACAGGGAACCTACGAGCAGTACTTC
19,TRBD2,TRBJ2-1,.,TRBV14,CASSLARSSGRVSYNEQFF,TGTGCCAGCAGCCTCGCCCGGTCCAGCGGGAGGGTCTCCTACAATGAGCAGTTCTTC
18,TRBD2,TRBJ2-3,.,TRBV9,CASSVPRGVAGGTDTQYF,TGTGCCAGCAGCGTTCCTCGGGGGGTAGCGGGAGGCACAGATACGCAGTATTTT
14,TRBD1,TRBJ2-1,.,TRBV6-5,CASSRDRDYNEQFF,TGTGCCAGCAGCCGGGACAGGGACTACAATGAGCAGTTCTTC
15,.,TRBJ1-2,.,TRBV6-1,CASSEIAGANYGYTF,TGTGCCAGCAGTGAAATCGCCGGAGCTAACTATGGCTACACCTTC
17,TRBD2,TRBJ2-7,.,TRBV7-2,CASSPRLAGGISYEQYF,TGTGCCAGCAGCCCTCGACTAGCGGGAGGGATCTCCTACGAGCAGTACTTC
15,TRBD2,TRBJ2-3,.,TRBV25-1,CASSELSGSADTQYF,TGTGCCAGCAGTGAGCTAAGCGGGAGCGCAGATACGCAGTATTTT
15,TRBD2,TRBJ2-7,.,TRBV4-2,CASSQDRGLAREQYF,TGTGCCAGCAGCCAAGACCGCGGACTAGCGAGAGAGCAGTACTTC
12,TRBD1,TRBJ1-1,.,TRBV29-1,CSGGIGGPEAFF,TGCAGCGGGGGGATAGGGGGCCCTGAAGCTTTCTTT
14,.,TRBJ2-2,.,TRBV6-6,CASSPENKAGELFF,TGTGCCAGCAGTCCGGAGAACAAGGCCGGGGAGCTGTTTTTT
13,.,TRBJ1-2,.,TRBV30,CAWRAIPNYGYTF,TGTGCCTGGAGAGCCATCCCTAACTATGGCTACACCTTC
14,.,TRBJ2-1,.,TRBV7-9,CASSLRVVYNEQFF,TGTGCCAGCAGCTTGCGGGTCGTCTACAATGAGCAGTTCTTC
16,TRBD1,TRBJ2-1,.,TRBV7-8,CASSQSTARTGDEQFF,TGTGCCAGCAGCCAATCGACAGCCCGGACAGGGGATGAGCAGTTCTTC
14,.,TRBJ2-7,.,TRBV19,CASSIQGHLYEQYF,TGTGCCAGTAGTATCCAGGGACACCTCTACGAGCAGTACTTC
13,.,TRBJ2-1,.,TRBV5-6,CASSLGTGGEQFF,TGTGCCAGCAGCTTGGGGACGGGCGGTGAGCAGTTCTTC
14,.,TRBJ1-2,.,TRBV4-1,CASSPRGGDYGYTF,TGCGCCAGCAGCCCAAGAGGGGGGGACTATGGCTACACCTTC
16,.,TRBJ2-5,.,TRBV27,CASSWVSPLPQETQYF,TGTGCCAGCAGTTGGGTCAGCCCTTTACCCCAAGAGACCCAGTACTTC
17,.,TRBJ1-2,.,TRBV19,CASSNRDEVGPKGGYTF,TGTGCCAGTAGTAACCGGGACGAGGTGGGGCCCAAAGGCGGCTACACCTTC
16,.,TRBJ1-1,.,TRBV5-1,CASSLQGRGVGTEAFF,TGCGCCAGCAGCTTACAGGGTAGAGGGGTAGGCACTGAAGCTTTCTTT
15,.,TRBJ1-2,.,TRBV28,CASSLSPLRNYGYTF,TGTGCCAGCAGTTTGAGTCCACTTCGTAACTATGGCTACACCTTC
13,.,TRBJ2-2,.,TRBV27,CASSLRLAGELFF,TGTGCCAGCAGTTTACGACTAGCCGGGGAGCTGTTTTTT
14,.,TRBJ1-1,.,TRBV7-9,CASSWTPRDTEAFF,TGTGCCAGCAGCTGGACACCCAGGGATACTGAAGCTTTCTTT
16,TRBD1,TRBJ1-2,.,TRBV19,CASSINRGRGGYGYTF,TGTGCCAGTAGTATAAACAGGGGACGCGGGGGCTATGGCTACACCTTC
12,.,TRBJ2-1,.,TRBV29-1,CSVERRYNEQFF,TGCAGCGTTGAACGGAGATACAATGAGCAGTTCTTC
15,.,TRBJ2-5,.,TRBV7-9,CASSPGPGLQETQYF,TGTGCCAGCAGCCCGGGGCCGGGACTGCAAGAGACCCAGTACTTC
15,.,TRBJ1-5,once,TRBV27,CASSLTGRGNQPQHF,TGTGCCAGCAGTTTAACAGGACGGGGCAATCAGCCCCAGCATTTT
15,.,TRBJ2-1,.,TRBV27,CARLRGFSGDNEQFF,TGTGCCAGGTTGAGGGGCTTTTCAGGGGACAATGAGCAGTTCTTC
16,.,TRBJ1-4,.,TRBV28,CASSSPREGLNEKLFF,TGTGCCAGCAGTTCGCCGCGAGAGGGACTTAATGAAAAACTGTTTTTT
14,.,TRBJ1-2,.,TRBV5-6,CASSEDTRGYGYTF,TGTGCCAGCAGCGAGGACACTCGAGGCTATGGCTACACCTTC
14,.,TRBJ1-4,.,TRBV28,CASSLFPAAGKLFF,TGTGCCAGCAGTTTATTCCCAGCGGCGGGGAAACTGTTTTTT
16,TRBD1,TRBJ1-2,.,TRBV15,CATSRDYTGGDMGYTF,TGTGCCACCAGCAGAGATTATACAGGGGGCGATATGGGCTACACCTTC